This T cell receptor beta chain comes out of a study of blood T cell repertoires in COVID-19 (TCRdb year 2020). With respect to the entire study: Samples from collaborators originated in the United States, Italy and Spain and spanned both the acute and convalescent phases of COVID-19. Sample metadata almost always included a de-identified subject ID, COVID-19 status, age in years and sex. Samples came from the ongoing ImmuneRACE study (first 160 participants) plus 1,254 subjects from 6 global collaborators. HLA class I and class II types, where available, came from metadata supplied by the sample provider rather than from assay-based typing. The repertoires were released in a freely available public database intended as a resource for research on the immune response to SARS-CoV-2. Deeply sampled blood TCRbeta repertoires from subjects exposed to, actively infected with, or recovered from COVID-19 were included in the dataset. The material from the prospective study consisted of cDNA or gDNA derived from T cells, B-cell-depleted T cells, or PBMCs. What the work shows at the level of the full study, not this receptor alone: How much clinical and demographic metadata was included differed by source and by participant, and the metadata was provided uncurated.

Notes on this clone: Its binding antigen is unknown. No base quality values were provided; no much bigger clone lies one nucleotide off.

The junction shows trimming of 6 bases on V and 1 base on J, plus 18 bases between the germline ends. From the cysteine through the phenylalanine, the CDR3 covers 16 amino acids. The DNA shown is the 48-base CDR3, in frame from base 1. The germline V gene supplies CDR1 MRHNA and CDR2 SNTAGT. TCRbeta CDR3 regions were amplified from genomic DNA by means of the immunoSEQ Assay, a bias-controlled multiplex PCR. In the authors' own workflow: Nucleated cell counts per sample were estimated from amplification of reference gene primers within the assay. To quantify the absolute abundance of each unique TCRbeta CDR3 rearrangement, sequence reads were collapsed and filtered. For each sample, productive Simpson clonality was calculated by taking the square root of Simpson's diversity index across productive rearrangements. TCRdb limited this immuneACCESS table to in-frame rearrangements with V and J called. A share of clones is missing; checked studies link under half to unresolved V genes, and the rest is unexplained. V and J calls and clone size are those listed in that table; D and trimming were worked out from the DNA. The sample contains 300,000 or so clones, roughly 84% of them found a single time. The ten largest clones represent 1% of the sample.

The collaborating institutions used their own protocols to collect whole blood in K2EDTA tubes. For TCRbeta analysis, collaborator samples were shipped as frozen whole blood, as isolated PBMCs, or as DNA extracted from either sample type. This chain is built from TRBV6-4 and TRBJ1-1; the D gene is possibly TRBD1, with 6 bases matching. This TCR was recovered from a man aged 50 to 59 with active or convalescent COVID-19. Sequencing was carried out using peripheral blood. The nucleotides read TGTGCCAGCAGGGAGGGGGGGTTGGTTGCGAACACTGAAGCTTTCTTT. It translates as CASREGGLVANTEAFF.